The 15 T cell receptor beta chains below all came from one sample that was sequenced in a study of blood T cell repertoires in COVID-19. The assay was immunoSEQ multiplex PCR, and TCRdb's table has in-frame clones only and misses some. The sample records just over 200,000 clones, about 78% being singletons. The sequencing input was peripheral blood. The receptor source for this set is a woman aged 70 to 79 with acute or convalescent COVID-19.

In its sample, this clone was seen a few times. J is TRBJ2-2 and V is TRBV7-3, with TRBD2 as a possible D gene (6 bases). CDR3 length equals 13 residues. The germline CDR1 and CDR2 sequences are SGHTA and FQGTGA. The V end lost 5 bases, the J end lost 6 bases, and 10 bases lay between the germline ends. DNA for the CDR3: TGTGCCAGCAGCCGAGGGACTTCCGGGGAGCTGTTTTTT. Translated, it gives CASSRGTSGELFF.

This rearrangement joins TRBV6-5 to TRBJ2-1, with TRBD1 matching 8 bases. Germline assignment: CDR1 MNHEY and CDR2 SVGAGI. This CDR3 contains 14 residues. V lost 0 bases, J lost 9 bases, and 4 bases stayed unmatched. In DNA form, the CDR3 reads TGTGCCAGCAGTTACTCAGGACAGGGTCGTGAGCAGTTCTTC. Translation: CASSYSGQGREQFF.

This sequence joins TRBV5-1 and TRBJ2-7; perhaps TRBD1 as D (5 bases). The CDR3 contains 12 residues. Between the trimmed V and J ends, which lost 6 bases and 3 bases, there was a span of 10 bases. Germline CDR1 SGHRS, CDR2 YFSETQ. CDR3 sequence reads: CASKGEFYEQYF. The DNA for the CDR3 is TGCGCCAGCAAAGGGGAATTCTACGAGCAGTACTTC.

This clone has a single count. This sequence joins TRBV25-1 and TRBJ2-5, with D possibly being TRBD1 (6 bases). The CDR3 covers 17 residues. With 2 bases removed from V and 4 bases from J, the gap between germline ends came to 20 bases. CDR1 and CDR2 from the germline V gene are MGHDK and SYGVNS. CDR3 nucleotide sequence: TGTGCCAGCAGTGAAGAGACAGGTAGGGTAGTTGGAGAGACCCAGTACTTC. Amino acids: CASSEETGRVVGETQYF.

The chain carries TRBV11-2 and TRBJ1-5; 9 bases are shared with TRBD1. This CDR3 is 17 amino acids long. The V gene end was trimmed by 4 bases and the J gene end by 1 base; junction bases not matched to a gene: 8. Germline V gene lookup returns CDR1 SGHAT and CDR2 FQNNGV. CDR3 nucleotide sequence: TGTGCCAGCAGCTCCGGGACAGGGAGAATGAGCAATCAGCCCCAGCATTTT. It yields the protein CASSSGTGRMSNQPQHF.

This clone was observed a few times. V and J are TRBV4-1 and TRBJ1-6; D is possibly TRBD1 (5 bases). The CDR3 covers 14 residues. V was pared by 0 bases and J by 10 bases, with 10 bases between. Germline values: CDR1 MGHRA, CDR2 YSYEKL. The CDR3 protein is CASSQDQGGSPLHF. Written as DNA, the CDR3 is TGCGCCAGCAGCCAAGACCAGGGAGGATCACCCCTCCACTTT.

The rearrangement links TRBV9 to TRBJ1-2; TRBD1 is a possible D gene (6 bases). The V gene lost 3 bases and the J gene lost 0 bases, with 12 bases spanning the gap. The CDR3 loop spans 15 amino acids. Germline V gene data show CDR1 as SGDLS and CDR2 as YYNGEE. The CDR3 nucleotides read TGTGCCAGCAGCGCCAGGGGTTTTTCTAACTATGGCTACACCTTC. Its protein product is CASSARGFSNYGYTF.

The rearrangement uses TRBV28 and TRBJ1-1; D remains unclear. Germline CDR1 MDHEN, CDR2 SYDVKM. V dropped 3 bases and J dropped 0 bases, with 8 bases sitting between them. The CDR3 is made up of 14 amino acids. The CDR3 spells CASSFQDLNTEAFF. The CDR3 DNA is TGTGCCAGCAGTTTTCAGGACTTGAACACTGAAGCTTTCTTT.

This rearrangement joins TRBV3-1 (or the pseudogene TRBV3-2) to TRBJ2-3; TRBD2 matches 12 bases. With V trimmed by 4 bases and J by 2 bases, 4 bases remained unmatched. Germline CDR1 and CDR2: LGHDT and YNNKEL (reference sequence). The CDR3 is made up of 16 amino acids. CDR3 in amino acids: CASSPRLAGDTDTQYF. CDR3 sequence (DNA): TGTGCCAGCAGCCCTCGACTAGCGGGGGACACAGATACGCAGTATTTT.

The CDR3 DNA is TGCGCCAGCAGCGGGGACAGGGCGGTCACCGGGGAGCTGTTTTTT. Translating gives CASSGDRAVTGELFF. The rearrangement uses TRBV5-1 and TRBJ2-2; 9 nucleotides align to TRBD1. CDR1 and CDR2 from the germline V gene are SGHRS and YFSETQ. Losses at the gene ends were 4 bases for V and 4 bases for J; bases not matched to a gene: 5. The length of the CDR3 is 15 residues.

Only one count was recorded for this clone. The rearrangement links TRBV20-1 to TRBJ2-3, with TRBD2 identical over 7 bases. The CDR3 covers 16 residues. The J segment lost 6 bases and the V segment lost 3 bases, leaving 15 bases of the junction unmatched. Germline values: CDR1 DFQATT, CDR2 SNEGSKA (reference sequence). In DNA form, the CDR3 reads TGCAGTGCTAGTCTGGCGGGAGAAACAATGCGGGATACGCAGTATTTT. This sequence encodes CSASLAGETMRDTQYF.

The CDR3 region has the DNA TGTGCCAGCAGACTAGCGGGAGCGGGCTCCTACAATGAGCAGTTCTTC. It translates to CASRLAGAGSYNEQFF. The chain carries TRBV27 and TRBJ2-1; 11 bases map to TRBD2. This CDR3 contains 16 residues. Germline-derived CDR1 and CDR2 are MNHEY and SMNVEV (reference sequence). J lost 0 bases, V lost 6 bases, and 4 bases had no gene match.

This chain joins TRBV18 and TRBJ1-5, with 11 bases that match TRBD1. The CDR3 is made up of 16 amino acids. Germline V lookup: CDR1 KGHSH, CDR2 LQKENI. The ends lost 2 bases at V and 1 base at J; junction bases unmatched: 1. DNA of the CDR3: TGTGCCAGCTCACCAAGGGACAGGGGGAGCAATCAGCCCCAGCATTTT. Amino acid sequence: CASSPRDRGSNQPQHF.

The CDR3: CASSLGGNSNQPQHF. For the CDR3, the DNA is TGTGCCAGCAGCTTAGGAGGGAATAGCAATCAGCCCCAGCATTTT. This chain uses TRBV7-9 with TRBJ1-5; D is unresolved. V lost 1 base and J lost 0, with 7 bases in between. The CDR3 contains 15 residues. CDR1 and CDR2 from the germline V gene are SEHNR and FQNEAQ (reference sequence).

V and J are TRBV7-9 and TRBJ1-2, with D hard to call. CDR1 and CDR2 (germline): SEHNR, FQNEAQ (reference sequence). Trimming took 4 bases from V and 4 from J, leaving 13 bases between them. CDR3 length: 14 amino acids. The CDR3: CASSSSKSSYGYTF. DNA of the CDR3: TGTGCCAGCAGCTCTTCCAAGTCCAGCTATGGCTACACCTTC.